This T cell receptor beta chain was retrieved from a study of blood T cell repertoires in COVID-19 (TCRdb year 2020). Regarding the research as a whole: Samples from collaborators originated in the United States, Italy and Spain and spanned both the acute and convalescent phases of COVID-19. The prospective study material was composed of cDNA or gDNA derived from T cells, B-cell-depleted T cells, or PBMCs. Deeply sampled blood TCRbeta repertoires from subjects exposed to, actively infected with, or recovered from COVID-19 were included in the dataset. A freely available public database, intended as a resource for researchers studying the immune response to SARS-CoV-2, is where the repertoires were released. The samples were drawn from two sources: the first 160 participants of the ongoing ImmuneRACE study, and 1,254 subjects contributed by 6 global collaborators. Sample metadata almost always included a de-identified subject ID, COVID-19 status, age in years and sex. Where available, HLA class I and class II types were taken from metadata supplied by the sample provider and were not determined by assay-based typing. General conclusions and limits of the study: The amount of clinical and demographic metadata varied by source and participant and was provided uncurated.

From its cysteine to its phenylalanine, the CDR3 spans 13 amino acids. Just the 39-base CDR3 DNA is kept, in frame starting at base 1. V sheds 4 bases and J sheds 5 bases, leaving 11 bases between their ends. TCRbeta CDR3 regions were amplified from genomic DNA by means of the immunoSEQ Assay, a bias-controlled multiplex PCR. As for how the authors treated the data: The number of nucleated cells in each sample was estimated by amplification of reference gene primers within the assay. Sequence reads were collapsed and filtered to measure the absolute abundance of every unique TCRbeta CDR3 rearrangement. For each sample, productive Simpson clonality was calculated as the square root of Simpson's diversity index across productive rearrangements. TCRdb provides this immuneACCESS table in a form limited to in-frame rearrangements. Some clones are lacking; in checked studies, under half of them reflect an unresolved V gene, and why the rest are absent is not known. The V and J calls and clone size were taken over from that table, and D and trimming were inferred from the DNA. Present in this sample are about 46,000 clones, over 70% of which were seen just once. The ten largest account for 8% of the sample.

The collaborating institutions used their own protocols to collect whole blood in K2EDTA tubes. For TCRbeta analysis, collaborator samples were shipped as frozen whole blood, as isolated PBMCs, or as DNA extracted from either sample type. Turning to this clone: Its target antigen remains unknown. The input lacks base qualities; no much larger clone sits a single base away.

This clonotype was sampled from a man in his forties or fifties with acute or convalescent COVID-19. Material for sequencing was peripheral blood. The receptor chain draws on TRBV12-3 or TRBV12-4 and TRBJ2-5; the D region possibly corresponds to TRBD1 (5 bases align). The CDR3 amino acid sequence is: CASSSGMGETQYF. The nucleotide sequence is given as TGTGCCAGCAGTTCAGGGATGGGGGAGACCCAGTACTTC.